Below are 11 T cell receptor beta chains sequenced from a single sample in a study of OX40 agonist ivuxolimab in advanced cancers. The data were produced by immunoSEQ multiplex PCR, yet TCRdb's version contains in-frame clones alone and is incomplete. The sample shows about 71,000 clones, around nine tenths of them seen only once. Here the sequenced sample was CD4+ or CD8+ T cells sorted from blood, taken in a trial of the OX40 agonist ivuxolimab. These receptors were collected from an adult with an advanced solid tumor such as melanoma, head and neck, liver or kidney cancer.

To note about this clone: One end of the junction fails to match germline, which may point to a read error. The chain recombines TRBV7-9 with TRBJ2-2, with TRBD1 as a possible D gene (7 bases). CDR1 is SEHNR and CDR2 is FQNEAQ in the germline V gene (reference sequence). This CDR3 is built from 17 residues. The CDR3 bases are TGTGCCAGCAGCTTAGATCGGGGGACCAGGGGGACCGGGGAGCCGTTTTTT. This gives the protein CASSLDRGTRGTGEPFF.

This clone was found once. V usage is TRBV9 and J usage is TRBJ1-1; TRBD1 is a possible D gene (6 bases). Trimming removed 3 bases from V and 0 bases from J, with 9 bases in between. The CDR3 extends over 14 amino acids. Germline V gene lookup returns CDR1 SGDLS and CDR2 YYNGEE. CDR3 nucleotides: TGTGCCAGCAGCGGAGACAGGATGAACACTGAAGCTTTCTTT. Translated: CASSGDRMNTEAFF. Full variable domain (remainder filled in from reference TRBV9 and TRBJ1-1): DSGVTQTPKHLITATGQRVTLRCSPRSGDLSVYWYQQSLDQGLQFLIQYYNGEERAKGNILERFSAQQFPDLHSELNLSSLELGDSALYFCASSGDRMNTEAFFGQGTRLTVV.

There are a few counts of this clone. This chain joins TRBV29-1 and TRBJ2-5, with D unresolved. There are 13 residues in the CDR3. Trimming took 0 bases from V and 6 from J, leaving 11 bases between them. Germline loops: CDR1 SQVTM, CDR2 ANQGSEA. Here the CDR3 reads CSVEDRPAKTQYF. CDR3 coding DNA: TGCAGCGTTGAAGACAGGCCTGCAAAGACCCAGTACTTC.

This chain joins TRBV15 and TRBJ2-5; D is ambiguous. Looked up from germline, CDR1 is LNHNV and CDR2 is YYDKDF (reference sequence). This CDR3 is 14 amino acids long. The ends were cut back, 0 bases at V and 4 bases at J, with 9 bases in the middle. CDR3 bases: TGTGCCACCAGCAGAGAGGTGGGCCGAGAGACCCAGTACTTC. Amino acid sequence: CATSREVGRETQYF.

This sequence joins TRBV5-1 and TRBJ2-5, with 7 positions matching TRBD2. The CDR3 has 14 amino acids. Germline assignment: CDR1 SGHRS and CDR2 YFSETQ. Trimming at V came to 1 base and at J to 2 bases, leaving 2 bases not matched to a gene. This CDR3 is CASSLTGRQETQYF. CDR3 bases: TGCGCCAGCAGCTTGACCGGGAGGCAAGAGACCCAGTACTTC.

The chain carries TRBV19 and TRBJ2-2; no reliable D call. Germline CDR1 is LNHDA and CDR2 is SQIVND (reference sequence). V shed 5 bases and J shed 2 bases, with 6 bases lying between them. The CDR3 covers 13 residues. This CDR3 reads CASSPDNTGELFF. CDR3 bases: TGTGCCAGTAGTCCCGATAACACCGGGGAGCTGTTTTTT.

This clone was seen a single time. CDR3 in DNA: TGTGCCAGCAGCCAACTGGAAGGGGGCCGGGACATTCAGTACTTC. This codes for CASSQLEGGRDIQYF. The genes are TRBV14 and TRBJ2-4, with TRBD1 identical over 7 bases. The CDR3 contains 15 residues. Trimming cost V 2 bases and J 8 bases; bases outside gene matches: 9. Germline loops: CDR1 SGHDN, CDR2 FVKESK.

This chain uses TRBV5-1 with TRBJ1-5; no reliable D call. The length of the CDR3 is 14 residues. V gave up 0 bases and J gave up 3 bases, with 7 bases separating them. CDR1 SGHRS and CDR2 YFSETQ come from the germline V gene. The CDR3 DNA reads as TGCGCCAGCAGCTTGGAAGGTATCAATCAGCCCCAGCATTTT. It codes for CASSLEGINQPQHF. Drawing the rest from reference TRBV5-1 and TRBJ1-5, the complete variable domain is KAGVTQTPRYLIKTRGQQVTLSCSPISGHRSVSWYQQTPGQGLQFLFEYFSETQRNKGNFPGRFSGRQFSNSRSEMNVSTLELGDSALYLCASSLEGINQPQHFGDGTRLSIL.

The CDR3 coding sequence is TGTGCCAGCAGTTTATTGGGGGACCCTCGGTCGGCCGGGGCCAACGTCCTGACTTTC. Protein product: CASSLLGDPRSAGANVLTF. The V call is TRBV27, the J call TRBJ2-6; D is possibly TRBD1 or TRBD2 (5 bases each). V was pared by 1 base and J by 4 bases, with 20 bases between. Germline-derived CDR1 and CDR2 are MNHEY and SMNVEV (reference sequence). The CDR3 is made up of 19 amino acids.

CDR3 sequence: CASSRGPAHRGSLNYGYTF. DNA for the CDR3: TGCGCCAGCAGCCGGGGGCCCGCACATCGAGGATCTCTTAACTATGGCTACACCTTC. This chain uses TRBV4-1 with TRBJ1-2; possible D gene TRBD1, 6 bases. V lost 4 bases and J lost 1, with 25 bases in between. CDR1 is MGHRA, CDR2 YSYEKL, per germline. This CDR3 has 19 amino acids.

The rearrangement links TRBV7-6 to TRBJ2-5; 10 positions agree with TRBD2. J gave up 5 bases and V 5 bases, and 8 bases lay outside the gene matches. Looked up from germline, CDR1 is SGHVS and CDR2 is FNYEAQ. The CDR3 sequence is 15 residues long. CDR3: CASSPLAGVIETQYF. CDR3 coding DNA: TGTGCCAGCAGCCCGCTAGCGGGAGTGATCGAGACCCAGTACTTC.